These 11 T cell receptor beta chains came from one sample sequenced in a study of T cell repertoires in cytomegalovirus infection. TCRdb independently ran MiXCR on the reads; one entry per CDR3 protein. Of approximately 550,000 distinct CDR3 sequences in the sample, more than 15% were seen once. Material: CD8+ T cells from PBMCs. These receptors were obtained from a human donor in good health (CMV status not recorded). Some clones in this sample may be carry-over from other donors' samples.

V is TRBV10-3 and J is TRBJ2-2; 11 bases line up with TRBD2. Germline values: CDR1 ENHRY, CDR2 SYGVKD. This CDR3 has 17 residues. V shed 5 bases and J 0 bases; nucleotides not matched to a gene: 5. The CDR3 region has the DNA TGTGCCATCAGTACTAGCGGGAGACCGCCGAACACCGGGGAGCTGTTTTTT. Translated, it gives CAISTSGRPPNTGELFF.

The chain links TRBV6-5 to TRBJ2-1, with 8 bases fitting TRBD2. The ends lost 6 bases at V and 3 bases at J; junction bases unmatched: 7. This CDR3 is built from 15 residues. Germline loops: CDR1 MNHEY, CDR2 SVGAGI. CDR3 sequence reads: CASSLSGRGYNEQFF. CDR3 in DNA: TGTGCCAGCAGCCTCAGCGGGAGAGGCTACAATGAGCAGTTCTTC.

This clonotype occurred a few times. V and J are TRBV4-1 and TRBJ1-4; D not certain. Trimming removed 0 bases at V and 7 bases at J, with 21 bases between. The CDR3 runs 18 residues. Germline V gene lookup returns CDR1 MGHRA and CDR2 YSYEKL. DNA for the CDR3: TGCGCCAGCAGCCAAGAAGGTGCAGAGCCCGGCGAAGGTGAAAAACTGTTTTTT. Amino acid sequence: CASSQEGAEPGEGEKLFF.

Written as DNA, the CDR3 is TGTGCCAGCAGCTTAGTGGGAGGGGAAAACTATGGCTACACCTTC. As protein: CASSLVGGENYGYTF. The chain uses TRBV7-8 and TRBJ1-2, with a possible D match to TRBD1 (5 bases). Trimming took off 1 base at V and 2 bases at J, with 11 bases between the two ends. This CDR3 contains 15 residues. CDR1 is SGHVS and CDR2 is FQNEAQ in the germline V gene.

This clonotype was seen only a few times. The V gene is TRBV5-8, the J gene TRBJ2-3; 10 nucleotides line up with TRBD2. The CDR3 length is 17 residues. The V gene end was trimmed by 0 bases and the J gene end by 2 bases; junction bases not matched to a gene: 6. Germline assignment: CDR1 SGHTS and CDR2 YDEGEE. As DNA, the CDR3 is TGTGCCAGCAGCTTGGGAATTAGCGGGAGGCACACAGATACGCAGTATTTT. Protein product: CASSLGISGRHTDTQYF.

This clonotype was counted many times. The chain is built from TRBV12-3 or TRBV12-4 and TRBJ1-1; a possible D gene is TRBD1 (6 bases). The CDR3 loop spans 15 amino acids. V lost 4 bases and J 1 base, leaving 13 bases between the germline ends. CDR3 coding DNA: TGTGCCAGCAGTTCTGCTTACAGGGCGAACACTGAAGCTTTCTTT. It is translated as CASSSAYRANTEAFF.

This clonotype was recorded many times. V gene TRBV7-9 combines with J gene TRBJ2-5; D possibly corresponds to TRBD2 (5 bases). V was trimmed by 4 bases and J by 0 bases, leaving 12 bases between them. The CDR3 totals 15 residues. In germline, CDR1 is SEHNR, CDR2 FQNEAQ (reference sequence). The CDR3 here is CASSSTSGNQETQYF. The CDR3 nucleotides are TGTGCCAGCAGCTCCACTTCCGGGAACCAAGAGACCCAGTACTTC. The whole variable domain, remainder taken from reference TRBV7-9 and TRBJ2-5, is DTGVSQNPRHKITKRGQNVTFRCDPISEHNRLYWYRQTLGQGPEFLTYFQNEAQLEKSRLLSDRFSAERPKGSFSTLEIQRTEQGDSAMYLCASSSTSGNQETQYFGPGTRLLVL.

This clonotype was seen more than once but under ten times. The V and J genes are TRBV14 and TRBJ1-5; 8 bases are shared with TRBD1. Germline V gene sequence: CDR1 SGHDN, CDR2 FVKESK. The V segment lost 0 bases and the J segment 6 bases; nucleotides outside the gene matches: 13. The CDR3 loop spans 18 amino acids. The CDR3 DNA reads TGTGCCAGCAGCCAAGAATTGGCGGACAGGGAAATGGTTCAGCCCCAGCATTTT. This sequence encodes CASSQELADREMVQPQHF.

V and J are TRBV24-1 and TRBJ2-3, with D hard to call. Trimming took off 9 bases at V and 5 bases at J, with 11 bases between the two ends. The CDR3 has 12 amino acids. Per the germline V gene, CDR1 is KGHDR and CDR2 is SFDVKD. The CDR3 reads CATDGPGDTQYF. CDR3 DNA sequence: TGTGCCACCGACGGTCCTGGAGATACGCAGTATTTT.

As regards this clonotype: A much larger clone lies a single base off, so this may be a read error. Because it lacks the conserved phenylalanine or tryptophan at the end, this CDR3 is likely a read error. The chain employs TRBV4-1 and TRBJ2-4, with TRBD2 as a possible D gene (6 bases). This CDR3 spans 16 amino acids. The germline V and J ends were trimmed by 3 bases and 1 base, with 13 bases remaining between them. Germline CDR1 MGHRA, CDR2 YSYEKL. DNA for the CDR3: TGCGCCAGCAGCCACCCGGGAGCCTCGGCCAAAAACATTCAGTACTTA. Residues: CASSHPGASAKNIQYL.

This clonotype has a count of ten or more. This chain joins TRBV7-9 and TRBJ2-1; D gene unclear. The CDR3 contains 13 residues. The V end was cut by 5 bases, the J end by 9 bases, with 14 bases between. The V gene's germline CDR1 is SEHNR and CDR2 FQNEAQ (reference sequence). CDR3 residues: CASSLVRSLEQFF. For the CDR3, the DNA is TGTGCCAGCAGCCTGGTCCGGAGCCTTGAGCAGTTCTTC.